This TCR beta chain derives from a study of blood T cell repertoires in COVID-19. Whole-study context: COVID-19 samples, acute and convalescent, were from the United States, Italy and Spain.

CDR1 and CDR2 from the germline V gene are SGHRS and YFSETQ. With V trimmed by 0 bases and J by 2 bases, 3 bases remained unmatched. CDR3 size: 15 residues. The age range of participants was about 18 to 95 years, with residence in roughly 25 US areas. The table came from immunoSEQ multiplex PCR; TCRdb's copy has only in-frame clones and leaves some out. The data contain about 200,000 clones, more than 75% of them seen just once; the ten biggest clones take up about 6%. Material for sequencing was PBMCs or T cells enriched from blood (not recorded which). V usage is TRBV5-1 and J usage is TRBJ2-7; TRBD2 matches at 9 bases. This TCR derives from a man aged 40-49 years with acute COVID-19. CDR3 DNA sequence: TGCGCCAGCAGCTTGGGAGCGGGAGGTCCCTACGAGCAGTACTTC. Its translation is CASSLGAGGPYEQYF.